These 5 T cell receptor beta chains share one sample of origin, sequenced in a study of Graves' ophthalmopathy and Graves' hyperthyroidism. The authors amplified TCR beta CDR3 regions, and they did so from RNA transcripts for repertoire sequencing. Second-round multiplex PCR came after a first-round RT-PCR that employed HTBI primers. TCRdb re-derived calls from the multiplex PCR reads in MiXCR, one entry per CDR3 protein. The sample has more than 550,000 distinct CDR3 sequences, about two fifths seen once; the top ten hold over 2.5%. The sequenced sample consisted of peripheral blood. The source of these receptors is an adult man with Graves' ophthalmopathy.

The chain combines TRBV7-9 with TRBJ1-1; 8 nucleotides line up with TRBD1. CDR1 SEHNR and CDR2 FQNEAQ come from the germline V gene (reference sequence). V trimming: 5 bases; J trimming: 3 bases; junction bases outside the gene matches: 8. This CDR3 comprises 15 residues. The CDR3 nucleotides read TGTGCCAGCAGCCCGCGACAGGGGATGGACACTGAAGCTTTCTTT. Encoded protein: CASSPRQGMDTEAFF.

Ten or more counts support this clonotype. The CDR3 coding sequence is TGTGCCAGCAGTCCCCGGACGACGTACGAGCAGTACTTC. It translates to CASSPRTTYEQYF. The J gene is TRBJ2-7, the V gene TRBV7-2; no definite D call. Trimming pared 6 bases from V and 4 bases from J, leaving 13 bases between. The CDR3 contains 13 residues. CDR1 and CDR2 from the germline V gene are SGHTA and FQGNSA.

To note about this clonotype: This could be a read error, since a much larger clone is one nucleotide away. The rearrangement links TRBV10-3 to TRBJ1-5; D gene ambiguous. V gave up 2 bases and J gave up 2 bases, with 16 bases separating them. Germline CDR1 is ENHRY and CDR2 is SYGVKD. This CDR3 has 17 amino acids. The CDR3 spells CAISEPFWRAGNQPQHF. The DNA for the CDR3 is TGTGCCATCAGTGAGCCGTTTTGGCGGGCAGGCAATCAGCCCCAGCATTTT.

Many counts were recorded for this clonotype. This chain uses TRBV2 with TRBJ2-2; the D is unclear. Germline V gives CDR1 SNHLY, CDR2 FYNNEI. V lost 0 bases and J lost 6, with 8 bases in between. The CDR3 is 14 residues long. The CDR3 DNA is TGTGCCAGCAGTGAAGCGCTTGTGCCCGGGGAGCTGTTTTTT. This translates into CASSEALVPGELFF.

This CDR3 is CASSELGTGKTSTDTQYF. The CDR3 region has the DNA TGTGCCAGCAGTGAATTAGGGACAGGGAAAACTAGCACAGATACGCAGTATTTT. The genes are TRBV25-1 and TRBJ2-3; the match to TRBD1 covers 9 bases. The germline CDR1 and CDR2 sequences are MGHDK and SYGVNS. The CDR3 contains 18 residues. The V gene end was trimmed by 1 base and the J gene end by 0 bases; junction bases not matched to a gene: 8. The full variable domain, its missing parts supplied by reference TRBV25-1 and TRBJ2-3, is EADIYQTPRYLVIGTGKKITLECSQTMGHDKMYWYQQDPGMELHLIHYSYGVNSTEKGDLSSESTVSRIRTEHFPLTLESARPSHTSQYLCASSELGTGKTSTDTQYFGPGTRLTVL.